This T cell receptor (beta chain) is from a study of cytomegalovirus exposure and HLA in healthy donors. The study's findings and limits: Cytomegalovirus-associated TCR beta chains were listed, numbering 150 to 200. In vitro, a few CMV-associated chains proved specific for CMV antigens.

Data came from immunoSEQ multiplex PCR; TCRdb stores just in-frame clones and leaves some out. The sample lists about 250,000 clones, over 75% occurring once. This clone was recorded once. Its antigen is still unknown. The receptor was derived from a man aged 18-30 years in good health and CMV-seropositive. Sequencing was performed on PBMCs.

This CDR3 is CASTARRQHDEQYF. CDR3 DNA: TGTGCCAGCACCGCCCGGCGACAGCACGACGAGCAGTACTTC. The V call is TRBV6-6, the J call TRBJ2-7; D is perhaps TRBD1 (5 bases). Trimming took off 7 bases at V and 5 bases at J, with 18 bases between the two ends. The CDR3 sequence is 14 residues long. CDR1 and CDR2 from the germline V gene are MNHNY and SVGAGI (reference sequence).